What follows describes a single T cell receptor beta chain. This entry belongs to a study of T-cell memory formation after mild COVID-19. TCRdb independently ran MiXCR on the 5' RACE reads; one entry per CDR3 protein. The data contain under 400,000 distinct CDR3 sequences, around 20% of them singletons. What was sequenced was PBMCs or a T cell subset sorted from them (not recorded which). The sequence was obtained from an adult woman who had mild COVID-19 (a few samples of this study predate the infection). Cell type and time point are not known.

CDR3 loop: CASSHTREGLAGSNEQFF. DNA for the CDR3: TGTGCCAGCAGCCACACGCGGGAGGGACTAGCGGGAAGTAATGAGCAGTTCTTC. The chain uses TRBV7-3 and TRBJ2-1, with 13 bases identical to TRBD2. The V segment lost 5 bases and the J segment 7 bases; nucleotides outside the gene matches: 14. The CDR3 covers 18 residues. CDR1 is SGHTA, CDR2 FQGTGA, per germline.